The clone carrying this T cell receptor (beta chain) appeared many times. Antigen specificity is unknown. TCR beta CDR3 regions were amplified from RNA transcripts. HTBI primers were the set used in a first-round RT-PCR of the TCR CDR3. TCRdb re-analysed the multiplex PCR reads in MiXCR, keeping a single row per CDR3 protein. The sample shows 500,000 to 650,000 distinct CDR3 sequences, roughly 15% of them seen only once. Thyroid ultrasound and orbital computed tomography, with clinical symptoms and serum thyroxine and TRAb, informed diagnoses. Each 10 ml fresh peripheral blood draw supplied the PBMCs. The germline V and J ends were trimmed by 1 base and 6 bases, with 15 bases remaining between them. CDR1 and CDR2 from the germline V gene are MGHRA and YSYEKL. This CDR3 is built from 15 residues. The sample comes from a study of T cells in Graves' hyperthyroidism and ophthalmopathy. Study results and caveats: The model anticipated ophthalmopathy a median about six months pre-onset. Most clonotypes expanded in the thyroid (above 0.001) were also present in blood.

The sample consisted of blood. This sequence joins TRBV4-1 and TRBJ2-5, with D perhaps TRBD2 (5 bases). The sequence derives from a woman between 18 and 29 years old with Graves' ophthalmopathy. The chain's CDR3 is CASSQGVSTRQTQYF. The CDR3 coding sequence is TGCGCCAGCAGCCAAGGGGTCAGCACTAGGCAGACCCAGTACTTC.